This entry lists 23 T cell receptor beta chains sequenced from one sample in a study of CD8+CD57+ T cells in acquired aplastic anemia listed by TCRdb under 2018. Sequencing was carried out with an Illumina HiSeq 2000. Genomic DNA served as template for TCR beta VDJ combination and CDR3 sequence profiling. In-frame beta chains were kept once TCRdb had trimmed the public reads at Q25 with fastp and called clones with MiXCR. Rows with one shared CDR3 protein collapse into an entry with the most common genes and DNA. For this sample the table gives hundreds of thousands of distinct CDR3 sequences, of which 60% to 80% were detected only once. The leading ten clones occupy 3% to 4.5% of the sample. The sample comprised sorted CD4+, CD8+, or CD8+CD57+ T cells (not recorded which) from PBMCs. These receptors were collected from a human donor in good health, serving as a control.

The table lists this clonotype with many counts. The CDR3 region is CASSQMGQGEAFF. For the CDR3, the DNA is TGCGCCAGCAGCCAAATGGGACAGGGAGAAGCTTTCTTT. This chain links TRBV4-1 with TRBJ1-1, with 9 bases fitting TRBD1. Trimming removed 2 bases from V and 8 bases from J; junction bases left unmatched: 3. This CDR3 is built from 13 residues. Germline CDR1 MGHRA, CDR2 YSYEKL.

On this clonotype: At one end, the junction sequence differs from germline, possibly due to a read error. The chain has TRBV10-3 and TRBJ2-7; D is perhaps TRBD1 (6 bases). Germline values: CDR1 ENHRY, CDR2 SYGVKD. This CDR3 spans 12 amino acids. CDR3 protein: CGISGGRGEQYF. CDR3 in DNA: TGTGGCATCAGTGGGGGCAGGGGCGAGCAGTACTTC.

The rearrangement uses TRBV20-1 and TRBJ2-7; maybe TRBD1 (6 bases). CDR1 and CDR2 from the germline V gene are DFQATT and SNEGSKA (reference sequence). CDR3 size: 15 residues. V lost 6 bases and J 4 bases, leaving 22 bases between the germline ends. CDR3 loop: CSARGSGTDGYEQYF. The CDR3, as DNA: TGCAGTGCCAGGGGCTCCGGGACGGATGGATACGAGCAGTACTTC.

CDR3: CASSVSDLRARLQPQHF. As DNA, the CDR3 is TGTGCCAGCAGCGTTTCGGACCTACGAGCAAGACTTCAGCCCCAGCATTTT. The V and J genes are TRBV9 and TRBJ1-5; D gene uncertain. The CDR3 has 17 residues. CDR1 and CDR2 from the germline V gene are SGDLS and YYNGEE. With 2 bases removed from V and 6 bases from J, the gap between germline ends came to 21 bases.

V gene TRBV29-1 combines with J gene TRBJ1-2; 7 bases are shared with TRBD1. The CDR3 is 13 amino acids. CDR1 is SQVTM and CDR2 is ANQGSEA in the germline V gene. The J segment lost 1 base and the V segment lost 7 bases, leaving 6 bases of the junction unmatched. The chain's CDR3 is CSARDSLNYGYTF. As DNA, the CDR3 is TGCAGCGCCCGGGACAGCCTTAACTATGGCTACACCTTC.

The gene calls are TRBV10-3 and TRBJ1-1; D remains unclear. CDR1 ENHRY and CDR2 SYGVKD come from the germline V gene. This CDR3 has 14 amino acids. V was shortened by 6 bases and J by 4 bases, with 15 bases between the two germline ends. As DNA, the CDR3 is TGTGCCATCAGCCGGTCTATAGAGGGCACTGAAGCTTTCTTT. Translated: CAISRSIEGTEAFF.

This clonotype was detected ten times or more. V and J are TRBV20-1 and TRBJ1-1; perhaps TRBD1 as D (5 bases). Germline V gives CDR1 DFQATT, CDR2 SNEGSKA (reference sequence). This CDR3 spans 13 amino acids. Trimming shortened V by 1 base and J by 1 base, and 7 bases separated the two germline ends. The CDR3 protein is CSARVGENTEAFF. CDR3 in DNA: TGCAGTGCTAGAGTGGGGGAGAACACTGAAGCTTTCTTT.

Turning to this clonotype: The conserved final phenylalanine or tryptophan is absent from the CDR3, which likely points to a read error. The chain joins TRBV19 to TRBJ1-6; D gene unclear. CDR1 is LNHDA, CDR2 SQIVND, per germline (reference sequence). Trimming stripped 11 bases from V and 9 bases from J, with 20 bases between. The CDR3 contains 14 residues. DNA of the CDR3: TGTGCCTGGCGGAATCCGCGAGGGAGTTCACCCCTCCACCTT. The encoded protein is CAWRNPRGSSPLHL.

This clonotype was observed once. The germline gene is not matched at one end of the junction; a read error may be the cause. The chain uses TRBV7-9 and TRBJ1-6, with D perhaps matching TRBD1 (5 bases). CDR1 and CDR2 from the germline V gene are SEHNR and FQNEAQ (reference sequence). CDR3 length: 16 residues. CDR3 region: CATSFGAGRQTGNLHF. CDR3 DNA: TGTGCCACCAGCTTCGGAGCAGGGAGACAAACCGGCAACCTCCACTTT.

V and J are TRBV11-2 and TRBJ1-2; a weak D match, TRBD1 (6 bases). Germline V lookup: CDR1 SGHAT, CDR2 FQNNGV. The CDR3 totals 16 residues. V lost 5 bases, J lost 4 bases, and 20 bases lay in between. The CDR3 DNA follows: TGTGCCAGCAGCCCCCTGAGGGGGGGGCGCGGCTATGGCTACACCTTC. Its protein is CASSPLRGGRGYGYTF.

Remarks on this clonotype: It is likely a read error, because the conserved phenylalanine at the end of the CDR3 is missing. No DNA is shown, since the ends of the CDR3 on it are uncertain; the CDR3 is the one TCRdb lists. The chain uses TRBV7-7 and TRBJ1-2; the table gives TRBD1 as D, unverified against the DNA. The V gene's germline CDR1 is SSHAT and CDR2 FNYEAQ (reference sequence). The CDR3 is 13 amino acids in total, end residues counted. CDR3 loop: CASSLDGQDNSPL.

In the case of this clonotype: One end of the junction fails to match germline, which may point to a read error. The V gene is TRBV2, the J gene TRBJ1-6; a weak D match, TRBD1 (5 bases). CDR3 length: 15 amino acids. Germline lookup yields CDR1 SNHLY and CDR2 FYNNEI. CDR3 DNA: TGTGCCAGCAGCCGGACGGAGGGGACGGCCGGACCCCTCCTCTTT. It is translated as CASSRTEGTAGPLLF.

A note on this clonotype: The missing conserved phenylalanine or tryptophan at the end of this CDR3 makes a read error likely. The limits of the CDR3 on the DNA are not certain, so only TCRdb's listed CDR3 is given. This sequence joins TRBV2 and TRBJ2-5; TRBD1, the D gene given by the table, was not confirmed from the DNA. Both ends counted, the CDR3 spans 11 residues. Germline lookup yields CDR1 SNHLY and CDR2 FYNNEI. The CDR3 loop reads CASSPGKTETV.

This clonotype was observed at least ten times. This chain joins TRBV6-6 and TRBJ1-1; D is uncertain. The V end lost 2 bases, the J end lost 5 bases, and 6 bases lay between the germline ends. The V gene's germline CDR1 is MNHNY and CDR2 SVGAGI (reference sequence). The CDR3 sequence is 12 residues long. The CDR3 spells CASSYGVTEAFF. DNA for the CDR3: TGTGCCAGCAGTTACGGGGTTACTGAAGCTTTCTTT.

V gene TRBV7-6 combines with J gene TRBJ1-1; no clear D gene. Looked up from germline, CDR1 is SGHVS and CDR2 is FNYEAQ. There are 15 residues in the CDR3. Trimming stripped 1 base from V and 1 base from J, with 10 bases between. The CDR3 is CASSLGISTNTEAFF. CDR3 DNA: TGTGCCAGCAGCTTAGGGATCAGCACGAACACTGAAGCTTTCTTT.

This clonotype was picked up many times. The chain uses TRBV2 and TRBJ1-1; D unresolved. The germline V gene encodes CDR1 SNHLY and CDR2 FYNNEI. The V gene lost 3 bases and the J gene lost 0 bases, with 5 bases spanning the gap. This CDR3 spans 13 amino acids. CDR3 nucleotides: TGTGCCAGCAGTGACGAGATGAACACTGAAGCTTTCTTT. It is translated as CASSDEMNTEAFF. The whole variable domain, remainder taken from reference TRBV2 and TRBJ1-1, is EPEVTQTPSHQVTQMGQEVILRCVPISNHLYFYWYRQILGQKVEFLVSFYNNEISEKSEIFDDQFSVERPDGSNFTLKIRSTKLEDSAMYFCASSDEMNTEAFFGQGTRLTVV.

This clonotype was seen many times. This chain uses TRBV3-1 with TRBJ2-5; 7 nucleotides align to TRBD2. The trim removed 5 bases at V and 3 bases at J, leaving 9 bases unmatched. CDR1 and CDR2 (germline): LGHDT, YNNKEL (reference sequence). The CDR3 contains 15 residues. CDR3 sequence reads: CASSVSSGQEETQYF. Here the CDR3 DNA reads TGTGCCAGCAGCGTTAGTAGCGGGCAAGAAGAGACCCAGTACTTC.

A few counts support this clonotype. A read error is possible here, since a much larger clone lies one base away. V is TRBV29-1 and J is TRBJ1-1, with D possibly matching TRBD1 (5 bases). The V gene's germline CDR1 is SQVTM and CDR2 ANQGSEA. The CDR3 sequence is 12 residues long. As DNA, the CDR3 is TGCAGCGGGGGGGTTCTGAACACTGAAGCTCTCTTT. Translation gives CSGGVLNTEALF.

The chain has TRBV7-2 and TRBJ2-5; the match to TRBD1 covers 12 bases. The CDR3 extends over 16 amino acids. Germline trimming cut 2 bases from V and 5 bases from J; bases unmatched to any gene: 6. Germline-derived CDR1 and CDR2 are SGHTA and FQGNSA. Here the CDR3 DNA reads TGTGCCAGCAGCTTACTCGGGACAGGGGGCATGGAGACCCAGTACTTC. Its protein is CASSLLGTGGMETQYF.

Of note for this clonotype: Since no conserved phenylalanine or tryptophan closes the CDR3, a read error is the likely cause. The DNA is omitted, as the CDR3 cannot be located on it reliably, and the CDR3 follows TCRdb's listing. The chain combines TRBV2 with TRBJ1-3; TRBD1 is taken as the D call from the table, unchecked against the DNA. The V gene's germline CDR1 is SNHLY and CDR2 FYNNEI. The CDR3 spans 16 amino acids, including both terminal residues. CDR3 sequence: CASSGAGPRTTKAFFC.

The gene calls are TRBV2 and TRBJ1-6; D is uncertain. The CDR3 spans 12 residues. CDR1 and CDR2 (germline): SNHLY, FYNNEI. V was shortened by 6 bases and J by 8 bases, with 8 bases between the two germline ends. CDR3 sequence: CASRVLYSPLHF. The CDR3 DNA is TGTGCCAGCAGGGTTTTATATTCACCCCTCCACTTT.

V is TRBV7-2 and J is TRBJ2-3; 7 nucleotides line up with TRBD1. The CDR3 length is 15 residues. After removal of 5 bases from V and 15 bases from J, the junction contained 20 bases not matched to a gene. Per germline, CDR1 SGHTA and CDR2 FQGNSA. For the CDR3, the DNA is TGTGCCAGCAGCGAGGGGGCCGGGGACGGGGCCAACGTCTATTTT. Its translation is CASSEGAGDGANVYF. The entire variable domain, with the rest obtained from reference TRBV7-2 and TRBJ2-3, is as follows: GAGVSQSPSNKVTEKGKDVELRCDPISGHTALYWYRQSLGQGLEFLIYFQGNSAPDKSGLPSDRFSAERTGGSVSTLTIQRTQQEDSAVYLCASSEGAGDGANVYFGPGTRLTVL.

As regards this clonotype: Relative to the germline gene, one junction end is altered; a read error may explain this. CDR3: CASSFVPPENTIGF. The CDR3 DNA is TGTGCCAGCAGCTTTGTCCCGCCTGAAAACACCATCGGGTTT. V gene TRBV7-2 combines with J gene TRBJ1-3; D unclear. Per germline, CDR1 SGHTA and CDR2 FQGNSA. The CDR3 runs to 14 residues.